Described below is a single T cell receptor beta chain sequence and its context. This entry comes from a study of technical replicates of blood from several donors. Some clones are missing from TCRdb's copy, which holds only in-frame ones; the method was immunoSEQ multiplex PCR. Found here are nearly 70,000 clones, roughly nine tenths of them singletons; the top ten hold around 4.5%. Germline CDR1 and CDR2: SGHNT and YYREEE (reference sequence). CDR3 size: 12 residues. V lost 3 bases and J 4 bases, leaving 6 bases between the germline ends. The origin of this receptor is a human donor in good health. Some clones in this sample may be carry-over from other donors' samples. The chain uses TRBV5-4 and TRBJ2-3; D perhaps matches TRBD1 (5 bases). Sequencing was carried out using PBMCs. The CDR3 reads CASSWGPDTQYF. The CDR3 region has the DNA TGTGCCAGCAGCTGGGGCCCAGATACGCAGTATTTT.